These 13 T cell receptor beta chains were all obtained from the same sample, sequenced in a study of cytomegalovirus exposure and HLA in healthy donors. Primers for the PCR totalled 60 Vbeta and 13 Jbeta. Libraries were prepared by immunoSEQ multiplex PCR; TCRdb keeps only in-frame clonotypes and omits some of them. Here the sample spans approximately 150,000 clones, 75% to 85% being singletons. Material for sequencing was PBMCs. The receptors here all came from a male donor in good health and CMV-seropositive.

The genes are TRBV23-1 and TRBJ1-5; D unresolved. TRBV23-1 has ORF status, its function being uncertain. V dropped 7 bases and J dropped 8 bases, with 15 bases sitting between them. The CDR3 totals 13 residues. Here the CDR3 DNA reads TGCGCCAGCATCCACAGTGGTGTCGAGCCCCAGCATTTT. This codes for CASIHSGVEPQHF.

The CDR3 nucleotides read TGTGCCAGCACCGGGGGGCAGGGGGCCGGAAACACCATATATTTT. Translated: CASTGGQGAGNTIYF. The chain links TRBV9 to TRBJ1-3; TRBD1 matches 8 bases. The CDR3 extends over 15 amino acids. The J segment lost 4 bases and the V segment lost 6 bases, leaving 9 bases of the junction unmatched. The germline gives CDR1 SGDLS, CDR2 YYNGEE.

This clone was seen more than once but under ten times. The chain couples TRBV5-1 to TRBJ1-1, with TRBD1 identical over 7 bases. The CDR3 is made up of 15 amino acids. Germline V gives CDR1 SGHRS, CDR2 YFSETQ. J gave up 2 bases and V 0 bases, and 4 bases lay outside the gene matches. Here the CDR3 DNA reads TGCGCCAGCAGCTTGGATCACAGGGGAAACACTGAAGCTTTCTTT. Its translation is CASSLDHRGNTEAFF.

The gene calls are TRBV27 and TRBJ2-5, with 8 bases that match TRBD2. Germline CDR1 MNHEY, CDR2 SMNVEV (reference sequence). CDR3 length equals 16 residues. The V and J ends lost 8 bases and 7 bases, in that order; junction bases with no gene match: 18. Here the CDR3 reads CASFPKWGSSGGTQYF. CDR3 sequence (DNA): TGTGCCAGCTTCCCCAAGTGGGGCTCGAGCGGGGGGACCCAGTACTTC.

The chain employs TRBV19 and TRBJ1-4; D perhaps matches TRBD1 (5 bases). Germline CDR1 LNHDA, CDR2 SQIVND (reference sequence). V was clipped by 6 bases and J by 0 bases, with 17 bases between them. The CDR3 contains 17 residues. CDR3 nucleotide sequence: TGTGCCAGTAGGTCCTACGGGGGTCCCTCAACTAATGAAAAACTGTTTTTT. Protein product: CASRSYGGPSTNEKLFF.

This clone was observed a few times. The gene calls are TRBV6-6 and TRBJ1-1; D unclear. Trimming took 4 bases from V and 3 from J, leaving 6 bases between them. There are 12 residues in the CDR3. Germline lookup yields CDR1 MNHNY and CDR2 SVGAGI (reference sequence). The chain's CDR3 is CASSSSYTEAFF. CDR3 coding DNA: TGTGCCAGCAGTTCAAGCTACACTGAAGCTTTCTTT.

This chain uses TRBV7-2 with TRBJ2-2; D ambiguous. CDR3 length: 13 residues. V dropped 1 base and J dropped 7 bases, with 7 bases sitting between them. Per germline, CDR1 SGHTA and CDR2 FQGNSA. CDR3 loop: CASSLGSGGELFF. CDR3 DNA sequence: TGTGCCAGCAGCTTAGGGTCGGGCGGGGAGCTGTTTTTT.

This clone is a singleton in its sample. The chain carries TRBV7-2 and TRBJ2-5; 8 nucleotides line up with TRBD2. The CDR3 extends over 17 amino acids. V shed 5 bases and J 2 bases; nucleotides not matched to a gene: 13. CDR1 SGHTA and CDR2 FQGNSA come from the germline V gene. Written as DNA, the CDR3 is TGTGCCAGCAGCCACGCATATTTAGCGGGGCCTCAAGAGACCCAGTACTTC. It is translated as CASSHAYLAGPQETQYF.

The chain employs TRBV7-9 and TRBJ2-5, with 14 positions matching TRBD2. Germline V gives CDR1 SEHNR, CDR2 FQNEAQ (reference sequence). This CDR3 is 15 amino acids long. The junction had 7 bases not matched to a gene; V was cut back by 6 bases and J by 7 bases. CDR3 sequence (DNA): TGTGCCAGCAGACGGACTAGCGGGGGGACCGGGACCCAGTACTTC. Protein sequence: CASRRTSGGTGTQYF.

The table lists this clone with a few counts. The V and J genes are TRBV6-5 and TRBJ2-7; D unresolved. This CDR3 is built from 14 residues. Germline V lookup: CDR1 MNHEY, CDR2 SVGAGI. Trimming took 0 bases from V and 6 from J, leaving 12 bases between them. CDR3 in amino acids: CASSYSMGSGEQYF. CDR3 coding DNA: TGTGCCAGCAGTTACTCGATGGGCAGTGGCGAGCAGTACTTC.

This clone was detected once. This chain uses TRBV13 with TRBJ2-1; a possible D gene is TRBD2 (7 bases). CDR1 and CDR2 from the germline V gene are PRHDT and FYEKMQ (reference sequence). This CDR3 comprises 17 residues. Between the trimmed V and J ends, which lost 5 bases and 0 bases, there was a span of 17 bases. CDR3 protein: CASSPGGWAVSYNEQFF. The CDR3, as DNA: TGTGCCAGCAGCCCGGGGGGCTGGGCAGTCTCCTACAATGAGCAGTTCTTC.

Details on this clone: The germline gene is not matched at one end of the junction; a read error may be the cause. The chain couples TRBV7-7 to TRBJ1-6; no firm D call. This CDR3 is built from 13 residues. Germline V gives CDR1 SSHAT, CDR2 FNYEAQ (reference sequence). In DNA form, the CDR3 reads TGTGCTAGCAGCTTACAGTATAATTCACCCCTCCACTTT. It codes for CASSLQYNSPLHF.

The CDR3 nucleotides are TGTGCCAGCAGCCTAGAGCGAGATGAGCAGTTCTTC. Its translation: CASSLERDEQFF. V and J are TRBV2 and TRBJ2-1; D is undetermined. The V end lost 6 bases, the J end lost 8 bases, and 11 bases lay between the germline ends. CDR1 is SNHLY, CDR2 FYNNEI, per germline. The CDR3 has 12 amino acids.